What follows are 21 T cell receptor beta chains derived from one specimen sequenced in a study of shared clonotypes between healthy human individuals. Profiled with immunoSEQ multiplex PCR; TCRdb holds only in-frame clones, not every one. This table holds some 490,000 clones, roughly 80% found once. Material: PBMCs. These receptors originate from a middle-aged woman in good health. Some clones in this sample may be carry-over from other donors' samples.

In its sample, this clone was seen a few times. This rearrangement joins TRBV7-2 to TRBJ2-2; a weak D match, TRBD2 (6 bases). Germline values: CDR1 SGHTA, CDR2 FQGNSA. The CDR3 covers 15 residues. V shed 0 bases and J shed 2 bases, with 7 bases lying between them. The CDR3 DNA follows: TGTGCCAGCAGCTTAGCGGGACTTAACACCGGGGAGCTGTTTTTT. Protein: CASSLAGLNTGELFF.

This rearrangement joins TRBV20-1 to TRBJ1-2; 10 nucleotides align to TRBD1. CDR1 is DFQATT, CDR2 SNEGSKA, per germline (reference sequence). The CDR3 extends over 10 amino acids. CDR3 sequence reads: CLGQGNGYTF. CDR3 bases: TGCCTGGGACAGGGGAATGGCTACACCTTC.

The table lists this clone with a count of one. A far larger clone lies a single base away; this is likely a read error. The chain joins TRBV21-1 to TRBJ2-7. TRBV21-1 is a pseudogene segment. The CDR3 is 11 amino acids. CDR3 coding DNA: TGTGCCAGCAGGAACTCCTACGAGCAGTACTTC. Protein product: CASRNSYEQYF.

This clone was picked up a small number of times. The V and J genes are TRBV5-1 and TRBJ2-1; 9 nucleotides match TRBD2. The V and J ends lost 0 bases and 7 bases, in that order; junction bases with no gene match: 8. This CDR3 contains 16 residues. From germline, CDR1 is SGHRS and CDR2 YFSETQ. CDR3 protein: CASSLAPREGPNEQFF. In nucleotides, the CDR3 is TGCGCCAGCAGCTTGGCTCCGCGGGAGGGCCCGAATGAGCAGTTCTTC.

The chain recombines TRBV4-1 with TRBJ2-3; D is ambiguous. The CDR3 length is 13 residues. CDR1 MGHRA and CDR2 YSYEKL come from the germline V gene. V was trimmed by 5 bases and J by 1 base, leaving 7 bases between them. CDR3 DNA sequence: TGCGCCAGCAGCTCCAGCGGCACAGATACGCAGTATTTT. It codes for CASSSSGTDTQYF.

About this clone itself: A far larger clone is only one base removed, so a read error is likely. The CDR3 coding sequence is TGTGCCGGCACGCCAGCGGGAGGACAAGAGACCCAGTACTTC. It translates to CAGTPAGGQETQYF. V and J are TRBV28 and TRBJ2-5; 9 bases fit TRBD2. The CDR3 has 14 amino acids. Germline V gene sequence: CDR1 MDHEN, CDR2 SYDVKM. The junction had 9 bases not matched to a gene; V was cut back by 11 bases and J by 2 bases.

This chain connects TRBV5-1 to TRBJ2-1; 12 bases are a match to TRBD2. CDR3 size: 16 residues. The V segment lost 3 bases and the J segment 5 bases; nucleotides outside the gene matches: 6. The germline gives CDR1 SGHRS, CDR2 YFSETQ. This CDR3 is CASSWTSGTFNNEQFF. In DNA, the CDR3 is TGCGCCAGCAGCTGGACTAGCGGGACCTTTAACAATGAGCAGTTCTTC.

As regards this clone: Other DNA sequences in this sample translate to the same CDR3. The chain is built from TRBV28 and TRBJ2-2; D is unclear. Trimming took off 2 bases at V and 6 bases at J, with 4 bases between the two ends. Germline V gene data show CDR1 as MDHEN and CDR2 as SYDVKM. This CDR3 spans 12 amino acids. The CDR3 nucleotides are TGTGCCAGCAGTTTAAGGGCCGGGGAGCTGTTTTTT. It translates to CASSLRAGELFF.

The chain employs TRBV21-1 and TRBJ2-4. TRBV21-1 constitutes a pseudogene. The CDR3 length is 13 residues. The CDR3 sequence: CASSKKGDHKTVF. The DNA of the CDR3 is TGTGCCAGCAGCAAGAAGGGTGACCACAAAACGGTCTTC.

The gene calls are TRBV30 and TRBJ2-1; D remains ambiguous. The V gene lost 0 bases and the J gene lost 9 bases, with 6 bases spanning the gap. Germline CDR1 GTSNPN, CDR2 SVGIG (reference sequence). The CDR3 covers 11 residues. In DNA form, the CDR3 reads TGTGCCTGGAGTGTATGGGGTGAGCAGTTCTTC. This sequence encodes CAWSVWGEQFF.

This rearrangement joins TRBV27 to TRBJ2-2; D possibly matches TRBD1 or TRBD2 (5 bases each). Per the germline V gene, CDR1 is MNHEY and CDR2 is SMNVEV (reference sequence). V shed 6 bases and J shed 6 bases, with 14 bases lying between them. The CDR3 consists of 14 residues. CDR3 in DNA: TGTGCCAGCAGGACCGGGACCCTACCCGGGGAGCTGTTTTTT. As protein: CASRTGTLPGELFF.

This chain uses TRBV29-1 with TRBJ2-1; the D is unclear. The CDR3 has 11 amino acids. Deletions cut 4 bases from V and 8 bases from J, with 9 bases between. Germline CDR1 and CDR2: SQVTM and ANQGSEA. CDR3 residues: CSVVQVHEQFF. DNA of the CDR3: TGCAGCGTTGTTCAGGTCCATGAGCAGTTCTTC.

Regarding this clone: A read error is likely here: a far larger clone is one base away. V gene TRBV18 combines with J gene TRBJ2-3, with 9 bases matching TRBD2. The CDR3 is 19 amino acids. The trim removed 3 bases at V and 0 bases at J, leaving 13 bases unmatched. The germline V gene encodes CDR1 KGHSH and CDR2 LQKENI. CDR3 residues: CASSPPTSGHASSTDTQYF. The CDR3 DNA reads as TGTGCCAGCTCACCTCCAACTAGCGGGCACGCCTCTAGCACAGATACGCAGTATTTT.

DNA for the CDR3: TGTGCCAGCACCGCCAGCGGGTGTGGCATCGGGGAGCTGTTTTTT. Translation gives CASTASGCGIGELFF. V gene TRBV6-7 combines with J gene TRBJ2-2; D possibly corresponds to TRBD2 (6 bases). TRBV6-7 is treated as an ORF (open reading frame) with a function not yet certain. This CDR3 region has 15 residues. Trimming left V 7 bases short and J 7 bases short, with 19 bases between.

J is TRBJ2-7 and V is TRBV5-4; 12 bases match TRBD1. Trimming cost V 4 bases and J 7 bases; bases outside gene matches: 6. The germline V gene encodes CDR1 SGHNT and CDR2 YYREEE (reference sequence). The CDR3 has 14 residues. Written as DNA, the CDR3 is TGTGCCAGCAGCATACCGGGACAGGGGGCAGAGCAGTACTTC. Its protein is CASSIPGQGAEQYF.

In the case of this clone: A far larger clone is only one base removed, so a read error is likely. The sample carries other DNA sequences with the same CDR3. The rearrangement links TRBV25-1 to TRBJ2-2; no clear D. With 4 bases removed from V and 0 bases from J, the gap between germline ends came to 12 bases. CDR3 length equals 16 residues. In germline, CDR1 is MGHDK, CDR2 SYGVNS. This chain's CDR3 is CASSGQDHSNTGELFF. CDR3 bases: TGTGCCAGCAGTGGGCAGGACCACTCGAACACCGGGGAGCTGTTTTTT.

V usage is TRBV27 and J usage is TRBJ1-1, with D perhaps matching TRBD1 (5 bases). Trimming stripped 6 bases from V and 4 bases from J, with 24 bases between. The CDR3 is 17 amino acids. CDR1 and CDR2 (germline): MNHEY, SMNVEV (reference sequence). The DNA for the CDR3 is TGTGCCAGCAGCCTTTCGGTCAGGGCCGGTCGGATCACTGAAGCTTTCTTT. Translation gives CASSLSVRAGRITEAFF.

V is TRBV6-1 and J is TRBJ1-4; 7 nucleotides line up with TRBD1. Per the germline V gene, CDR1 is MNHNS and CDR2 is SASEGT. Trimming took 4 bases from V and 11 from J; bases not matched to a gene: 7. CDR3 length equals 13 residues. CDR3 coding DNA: TGTGCCAGCAGTGCCGACAGGGTTTGGAAACTGTTTTTT. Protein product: CASSADRVWKLFF.

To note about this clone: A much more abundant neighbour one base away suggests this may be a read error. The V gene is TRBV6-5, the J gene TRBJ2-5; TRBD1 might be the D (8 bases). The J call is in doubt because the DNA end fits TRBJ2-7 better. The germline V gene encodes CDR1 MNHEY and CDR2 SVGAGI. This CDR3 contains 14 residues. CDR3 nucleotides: TGTGCCAACAGGGGGGGGACAGGATCCTACGAGCAGTACTTC. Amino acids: CANRGGTGSYEQYF.

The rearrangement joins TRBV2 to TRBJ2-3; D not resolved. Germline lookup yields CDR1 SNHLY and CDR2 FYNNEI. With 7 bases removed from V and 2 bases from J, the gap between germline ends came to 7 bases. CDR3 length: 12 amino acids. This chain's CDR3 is CASNRDTDTQYF. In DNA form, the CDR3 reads TGTGCCAGCAATAGGGACACAGATACGCAGTATTTT.

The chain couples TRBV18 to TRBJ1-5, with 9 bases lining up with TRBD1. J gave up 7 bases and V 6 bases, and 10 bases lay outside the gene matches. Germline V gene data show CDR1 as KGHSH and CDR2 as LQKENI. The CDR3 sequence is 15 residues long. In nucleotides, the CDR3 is TGTGCCAGCTCCCCGTCCCGGGACAGGGTGCAGCCCCAGCATTTT. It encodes CASSPSRDRVQPQHF.